Listed below are T cell receptor beta chains from one sample, sequenced in a study of cytomegalovirus exposure and HLA in healthy donors. Repertoires were generated with immunoSEQ multiplex PCR, while TCRdb's copy carries only in-frame clones and drops some. This table has around 120,000 clones, approximately 90% appearing once. The sample was PBMCs. These TCRs come from a man aged 18-30 years in good health and CMV-seronegative. CDR3s include the opening cysteine and the closing phenylalanine or tryptophan. Fields, in order: V gene, clone size, J gene, D gene, CDR3 protein, CDR3 DNA. D genes are given only for firm matches. Some rows mark clone size as missing; the rest say once, few, many or name a class of expanded clone.

V gene: TRBV11-2; clone size: -; J gene: TRBJ2-1; D gene: TRBD1; CDR3 protein: CASSPNPGTGVANEQFF; CDR3 DNA: TGTGCCAGCAGCCCAAACCCCGGGACAGGGGTCGCCAATGAGCAGTTCTTC
V gene: TRBV29-1; clone size: -; J gene: TRBJ2-5; D gene: TRBD2; CDR3 protein: CSVRAGGGSQETQYF; CDR3 DNA: TGCAGTGTCAGGGCGGGAGGGGGCAGCCAGGAGACCCAGTACTTC
V gene: TRBV28; clone size: few; J gene: TRBJ2-7; D gene: TRBD1; CDR3 protein: CASSYREGQGIVYEQYF; CDR3 DNA: TGTGCCAGCAGCTACCGCGAAGGACAGGGTATCGTCTACGAGCAGTACTTC
V gene: TRBV19; clone size: -; J gene: TRBJ2-3; D gene: TRBD1; CDR3 protein: CASSIRRQGKYTQYF; CDR3 DNA: TGTGCCAGTAGTATAAGGCGACAGGGAAAATATACGCAGTATTTT
V gene: TRBV28; clone size: -; J gene: TRBJ2-7; D gene: TRBD2; CDR3 protein: CASSFGGRTYEQYF; CDR3 DNA: TGTGCCAGCAGTTTCGGCGGGAGGACTTACGAGCAGTACTTC
V gene: TRBV6-5; clone size: -; J gene: TRBJ1-6; D gene: TRBD1; CDR3 protein: CASSYDRVNSPLHF; CDR3 DNA: TGTGCCAGCAGTTACGACAGGGTGAATTCACCCCTCCACTTT
V gene: TRBV27; clone size: -; J gene: TRBJ2-7; D gene: TRBD2; CDR3 protein: CASSLSGLAGDYSYEQYF; CDR3 DNA: TGTGCCAGCAGTTTAAGTGGGCTAGCGGGGGATTACTCCTACGAGCAGTACTTC
V gene: TRBV25-1; clone size: once; J gene: TRBJ1-1; D gene: TRBD1; CDR3 protein: CASYHKETGDTEAFF; CDR3 DNA: TGTGCCAGCTATCATAAGGAGACAGGGGACACTGAAGCTTTCTTT
V gene: TRBV5-4; clone size: -; J gene: TRBJ1-2; D gene: -; CDR3 protein: CASSLVGPANYGYTF; CDR3 DNA: TGTGCCAGCAGCTTGGTGGGGCCTGCTAACTATGGCTACACCTTC
V gene: TRBV5-1; clone size: -; J gene: TRBJ1-6; D gene: -; CDR3 protein: CASSGRTDYSYNSPLHF; CDR3 DNA: TGCGCCAGCAGCGGCCGGACAGACTACTCCTATAATTCACCCCTCCACTTT
V gene: TRBV14; clone size: -; J gene: TRBJ2-2; D gene: TRBD2; CDR3 protein: CASSQDRALAGTGELFF; CDR3 DNA: TGTGCCAGCAGCCAAGATAGGGCCCTAGCGGGGACCGGGGAGCTGTTTTTT
V gene: TRBV29-1; clone size: -; J gene: TRBJ2-2; D gene: -; CDR3 protein: CSGGTNTGELFF; CDR3 DNA: TGCAGCGGGGGGACTAACACCGGGGAGCTGTTTTTT
V gene: TRBV5-1; clone size: -; J gene: TRBJ2-7; D gene: TRBD1; CDR3 protein: CASSLEGQANPYEQYF; CDR3 DNA: TGCGCCAGCAGCTTGGAGGGACAGGCGAATCCCTACGAGCAGTACTTC
V gene: TRBV5-1; clone size: once; J gene: TRBJ1-1; D gene: -; CDR3 protein: CASSLGDGGGTEAFF; CDR3 DNA: TGCGCCAGCAGCTTGGGGGACGGGGGTGGCACTGAAGCTTTCTTT
V gene: TRBV29-1; clone size: -; J gene: TRBJ2-2; D gene: TRBD2; CDR3 protein: CSVSGGVNTGELFF; CDR3 DNA: TGCAGCGTTAGCGGGGGGGTGAACACCGGGGAGCTGTTTTTT
V gene: TRBV7-9; clone size: many; J gene: TRBJ1-6; D gene: TRBD1; CDR3 protein: CASSLDRGYNSPLHF; CDR3 DNA: TGTGCCAGCAGCTTAGACAGGGGCTATAATTCACCCCTCCACTTT
V gene: TRBV9; clone size: -; J gene: TRBJ2-2; D gene: -; CDR3 protein: CASSVESGWTGELFF; CDR3 DNA: TGTGCCAGCAGCGTAGAATCAGGGTGGACCGGGGAGCTGTTTTTT
V gene: TRBV18; clone size: -; J gene: TRBJ2-1; D gene: TRBD2; CDR3 protein: CASSPIPSGRNEQFF; CDR3 DNA: TGTGCCAGCTCACCAATCCCTAGCGGGAGGAATGAGCAGTTCTTC
V gene: TRBV5-1; clone size: -; J gene: TRBJ2-1; D gene: -; CDR3 protein: CASSIGQNNEQFF; CDR3 DNA: TGCGCCAGCAGCATAGGACAAAACAATGAGCAGTTCTTC
V gene: TRBV28; clone size: once; J gene: TRBJ1-3; D gene: -; CDR3 protein: CASSLTGTSGNTIYF; CDR3 DNA: TGTGCCAGCAGTTTAACGGGGACATCTGGAAACACCATATATTTT
V gene: TRBV4-1; clone size: -; J gene: TRBJ2-7; D gene: TRBD2; CDR3 protein: CASSAGEPYEQYF; CDR3 DNA: TGCGCCAGCAGCGCGGGGGAGCCCTACGAGCAGTACTTC
V gene: TRBV2; clone size: -; J gene: TRBJ2-1; D gene: TRBD2; CDR3 protein: CASRPTSGGSYNEQFF; CDR3 DNA: TGTGCCAGCAGACCGACTAGCGGGGGCTCCTACAATGAGCAGTTCTTC
V gene: TRBV7-9; clone size: few; J gene: TRBJ2-3; D gene: -; CDR3 protein: CASSFGTFTDTQYF; CDR3 DNA: TGTGCCAGCAGCTTCGGGACTTTCACAGATACGCAGTATTTT
V gene: TRBV20-1; clone size: -; J gene: TRBJ2-1; D gene: -; CDR3 protein: CSAKTLNEQFF; CDR3 DNA: TGCAGTGCTAAAACCCTAAATGAGCAGTTCTTC
V gene: TRBV28; clone size: -; J gene: TRBJ2-1; D gene: -; CDR3 protein: CASTGTNNEQFF; CDR3 DNA: TGTGCCAGCACGGGAACAAACAATGAGCAGTTCTTC